This entry concerns a single T cell receptor beta chain. The CDR3 runs 13 residues. Germline V gene data show CDR1 as LGHDT and CDR2 as YNNKEL (reference sequence). Between the trimmed V and J ends, which lost 1 base and 8 bases, there was a span of 11 bases. Some clones are missing from TCRdb's copy, which holds only in-frame ones; the method was immunoSEQ multiplex PCR. The sample has 200,000 to 300,000 clones, around 84% seen once. This sample was included in a study of blood T cell repertoires in COVID-19. The chain couples TRBV3-1 (or the pseudogene TRBV3-2) to TRBJ2-5; D is uncertain. This TCR was recovered from a man between 60 and 70 years old with acute or convalescent COVID-19. Material for sequencing was peripheral blood. The CDR3 DNA follows: TGTGCCAGCAGCCAAGGAAGTGGCACCACCCAGTACTTC. Encoded protein: CASSQGSGTTQYF.